This T cell receptor beta chain derives from a study of identical twins. Overall study results and limits: Part of the zero-insertion signal could reflect confounding by invariant MAIT and iNKT cells. Memory repertoires lacked the insertion deficit that abundant cord blood beta clonotypes showed.

From the 5' RACE reads, TCRdb called clonotypes with MiXCR, one entry per CDR3 protein. The sample shows under 250,000 distinct CDR3 sequences, approximately 7.3% of them seen only once. A note on this clonotype: Antigen specificity is unknown.

Donors were all healthy Caucasians. In addition, the sample was reused for a study of yellow fever vaccine responses in identical twins.

The clonotype originates from a woman younger than 35 in good health. Sample: CD8+ T cells sorted from blood.

The CDR3 DNA follows: TGTGCCAGCAGAGTAGGGACTGCACCGAAAGAGACCCAGTACTTC. Its protein product is CASRVGTAPKETQYF. The rearrangement joins TRBV2 to TRBJ2-5; D might be TRBD2 (6 bases). Between the trimmed V and J ends, which lost 6 bases and 3 bases, there was a span of 17 bases. Germline loops: CDR1 SNHLY, CDR2 FYNNEI. This CDR3 is 15 amino acids long. Filled out from reference TRBV2 and TRBJ2-5, the complete variable domain reads EPEVTQTPSHQVTQMGQEVILRCVPISNHLYFYWYRQILGQKVEFLVSFYNNEISEKSEIFDDQFSVERPDGSNFTLKIRSTKLEDSAMYFCASRVGTAPKETQYFGPGTRLLVL.